This TCR beta chain was identified during a study of T cell repertoires in cytomegalovirus infection. As for the study in general: Indications of both CMV infection and matching HLA type were provided by public TCR beta signatures.

As for this clonotype: Its antigen is still unknown.

Germline V gene sequence: CDR1 SGHDT, CDR2 YYEEEE. The CDR3 consists of 13 residues. V lost 5 bases, J lost 6 bases, and 15 bases lay in between. TCRdb reanalysed the reads using MiXCR and keeps one entry per CDR3 protein. Of approximately 190,000 distinct CDR3 sequences detected, 28% appear once; the ten largest clones hold roughly 32%. Study results and caveats: HLA-C-restricted CMV clonotypes gave the most frequent clonotype in two of eight donors. Carriage of CMV together with the relevant HLA was identifiable through cumulative public TCR beta family frequency.

The rearrangement links TRBV5-6 to TRBJ2-7; D unresolved. The sequenced material came from PBMCs. The TCR was taken from a human donor in good health (CMV status not recorded). Some clones in this sample may be carry-over from other donors' samples. CDR3 protein: CASSRRILGEQYF. As DNA, the CDR3 is TGTGCCAGCAGTCGCCGTATACTGGGCGAGCAGTACTTC.